The 10 T cell receptor beta chains below were found in one sample sequenced in a study of T-cell memory formation after mild COVID-19. TCRdb re-analysed the 5' RACE reads in MiXCR, keeping a single row per CDR3 protein. The sample has roughly 340,000 distinct CDR3 sequences; about a sixth are singletons. Sequencing was done on a sample of PBMCs or a T cell subset sorted from them (not recorded which). The receptors originated from a man aged 18 to 29 who had mild COVID-19 (a few samples of this study predate the infection). Cell type and time point are not known.

The sample holds a few counts of this clonotype. The chain has TRBV4-1 and TRBJ2-7, with D tentatively TRBD1 (7 bases). The CDR3 consists of 15 residues. Trimming took 4 bases from V and 3 from J, leaving 16 bases between them. Germline V gene data show CDR1 as MGHRA and CDR2 as YSYEKL. As DNA, the CDR3 is TGCGCCAGCAGCCCAGGCGCAGGGGGGAGCTACGAGCAGTACTTC. Its translation: CASSPGAGGSYEQYF.

This clonotype was counted a single time. V usage is TRBV24-1 and J usage is TRBJ1-1; 7 bases line up with TRBD1. The CDR3 sequence is 13 residues long. The J segment lost 3 bases and the V segment lost 4 bases, leaving 1 base of the junction unmatched. Germline-derived CDR1 and CDR2 are KGHDR and SFDVKD. The CDR3: CATSEGTDTEAFF. CDR3 in DNA: TGTGCCACCAGTGAAGGGACAGACACTGAAGCTTTCTTT.

This clonotype was counted between two and nine times. The gene calls are TRBV10-3 and TRBJ2-3; 11 nucleotides line up with TRBD2. Germline CDR1 ENHRY, CDR2 SYGVKD. The CDR3 is 18 residues long. With 5 bases clipped from V and 0 bases from J, the junction kept 10 bases outside the gene matches. For the CDR3, the DNA is TGTGCCATCAGTCCTGGGACTAGCGGAGATGTTAGCACAGATACGCAGTATTTT. Translating gives CAISPGTSGDVSTDTQYF.

V usage is TRBV20-1 and J usage is TRBJ2-7; TRBD2 matches at 7 bases. This CDR3 spans 15 amino acids. The V gene's germline CDR1 is DFQATT and CDR2 SNEGSKA (reference sequence). V trimming: 2 bases; J trimming: 2 bases; junction bases outside the gene matches: 9. CDR3 loop: CSARRESGTTYEQYF. CDR3 nucleotides: TGCAGTGCTAGACGGGAGAGCGGGACTACCTACGAGCAGTACTTC.

The rearrangement uses TRBV11-2 and TRBJ1-2; 7 bases line up with TRBD1. Germline V lookup: CDR1 SGHAT, CDR2 FQNNGV. This CDR3 region has 11 residues. Germline trimming cut 5 bases from V and 8 bases from J; bases unmatched to any gene: 2. The CDR3 DNA reads as TGTGCCAGCAGCCTACAGGGGGGCTACACCTTC. As protein: CASSLQGGYTF.

This clonotype has a count of ten or more. This sequence joins TRBV28 and TRBJ2-4; TRBD1 aligns across 7 bases. The length of the CDR3 is 14 residues. Germline assignment: CDR1 MDHEN and CDR2 SYDVKM. V shed 1 base and J 6 bases; nucleotides not matched to a gene: 3. The CDR3, as DNA: TGTGCCAGCAGTTTATTCCAGGGGGTAAACATTCAGTACTTC. This gives the protein CASSLFQGVNIQYF.

The chain combines TRBV7-2 with TRBJ2-4, with D possibly matching TRBD1 (5 bases). This CDR3 spans 19 amino acids. V shed 4 bases and J shed 0 bases, with 22 bases lying between them. CDR1 is SGHTA, CDR2 FQGNSA, per germline. CDR3 amino acids: CASSSGLWAGKLAKNIQYF. For the CDR3, the DNA is TGTGCCAGCAGCTCCGGCCTTTGGGCAGGGAAATTAGCCAAAAACATTCAGTACTTC.

This chain joins TRBV20-1 and TRBJ2-2, with 11 bases matching TRBD2. Looked up from germline, CDR1 is DFQATT and CDR2 is SNEGSKA (reference sequence). This CDR3 contains 17 residues. Trimming removed 6 bases from V and 2 bases from J; junction bases left unmatched: 11. For the CDR3, the DNA is TGCAGTGCCAGGGGGCCCGGGACTAGCGGTAACACCGGGGAGCTGTTTTTT. This encodes CSARGPGTSGNTGELFF.

This chain uses TRBV7-9 with TRBJ2-3; TRBD1 is a possible D gene (5 bases). CDR3 length: 15 residues. V was pared by 5 bases and J by 0 bases, with 12 bases between. CDR1 and CDR2 from the germline V gene are SEHNR and FQNEAQ (reference sequence). Written as DNA, the CDR3 is TGTGCCAGCAGCGCAGGGCCCTCTAGCACAGATACGCAGTATTTT. Its translation: CASSAGPSSTDTQYF.

In this sample, this clonotype turned up a few times. This rearrangement joins TRBV6-6 to TRBJ2-3; D not resolved. This CDR3 has 15 amino acids. V was pared by 0 bases and J by 1 base, with 8 bases between. Germline values: CDR1 MNHNY, CDR2 SVGAGI (reference sequence). The CDR3 DNA reads TGTGCCAGCAGTTACTCGACCAGCGGCACAGATACGCAGTATTTT. Its translation: CASSYSTSGTDTQYF.